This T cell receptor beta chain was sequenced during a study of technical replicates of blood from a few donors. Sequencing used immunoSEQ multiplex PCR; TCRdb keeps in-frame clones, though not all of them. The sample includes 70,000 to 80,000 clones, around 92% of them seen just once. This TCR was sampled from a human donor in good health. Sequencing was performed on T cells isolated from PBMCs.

CDR3 nucleotide sequence: TGTGCCAGCAGTTACTTCCGGGAGGTTGGATACGAGCAGTACTTC. Protein sequence: CASSYFREVGYEQYF. The chain employs TRBV6-5 and TRBJ2-7; 7 bases map to TRBD2. After removal of 1 base from V and 4 bases from J, the junction contained 7 bases not matched to a gene. The CDR3 extends over 15 amino acids. From germline, CDR1 is MNHEY and CDR2 SVGAGI.